This entry describes one T cell receptor beta chain. This sample was taken from a study of blood T cell repertoires in COVID-19. Profiling relied on immunoSEQ multiplex PCR, and the TCRdb table lists in-frame clones only, not all of them. The sample records about 270,000 clones, less than 90% being singletons. The sequenced sample consisted of peripheral blood. The receptor's source is a woman in her sixties or seventies with COVID-19, enrolled during active disease.

The CDR3 sequence: CAWSVRGLAGTYEQYF. CDR3 DNA sequence: TGTGCCTGGAGTGTACGGGGACTAGCGGGGACCTACGAGCAGTACTTC. The J gene is TRBJ2-7, the V gene TRBV30, with 13 bases matching TRBD2. Trimming cost V 0 bases and J 2 bases; bases outside gene matches: 4. Germline V CDR1 and CDR2: GTSNPN, SVGIG (reference sequence). The CDR3 runs to 16 residues.